These 14 T cell receptor beta chains were sequenced from one sample in a study of cytomegalovirus exposure and HLA in healthy donors. The PCR employed 60 Vbeta primers together with 13 Jbeta primers. The protocol was immunoSEQ multiplex PCR, while the TCRdb copy is restricted to in-frame clones and leaves out a portion. This sample has 77,000 or so clones, with 75% found just once. Sequenced sample: PBMCs. The receptors were gathered from a woman aged 40 to 50 in good health and CMV-seronegative.

The chain links TRBV9 to TRBJ2-2, with 7 bases identical to TRBD2. The CDR3 contains 15 residues. Trimming at V came to 0 bases and at J to 7 bases, leaving 6 bases not matched to a gene. Looked up from germline, CDR1 is SGDLS and CDR2 is YYNGEE. The CDR3 loop is CASSVVGEGSGELFF. The CDR3, as DNA: TGTGCCAGCAGCGTAGTGGGGGAGGGGAGCGGGGAGCTGTTTTTT.

There are a few counts of this clone. The chain recombines TRBV5-6 with TRBJ2-5; 11 positions agree with TRBD1. The CDR3 consists of 15 residues. V was clipped by 2 bases and J by 4 bases; unmatched bases: 4. Germline V gene data show CDR1 as SGHDT and CDR2 as YYEEEE. The CDR3 coding sequence is TGTGCCAGCAGCTTCGGACAGGGGGCAACAGAGACCCAGTACTTC. Its translation is CASSFGQGATETQYF.

This chain links TRBV4-3 with TRBJ2-1; the D is unclear. The V end was cut by 1 base, the J end by 2 bases, with 9 bases between. Germline V CDR1 and CDR2: LGHNA, YSLEER. This CDR3 has 15 amino acids. The CDR3 loop reads CASSQAVAAYNEQFF. CDR3 sequence (DNA): TGCGCCAGCAGCCAAGCAGTCGCGGCCTACAATGAGCAGTTCTTC.

The chain is built from TRBV6-5 and TRBJ1-2; maybe TRBD1 (5 bases). Germline values: CDR1 MNHEY, CDR2 SVGAGI. Trimming shortened V by 2 bases and J by 4 bases, and 11 bases separated the two germline ends. CDR3 length: 14 amino acids. CDR3 sequence: CASSYQRGGYGYTF. CDR3 coding DNA: TGTGCCAGCAGTTACCAGCGGGGCGGCTATGGCTACACCTTC.

This clone has only a few counts. The V gene is TRBV5-4, the J gene TRBJ1-5; TRBD1 agrees at 9 bases. The CDR3 has 16 residues. Per germline, CDR1 SGHNT and CDR2 YYREEE (reference sequence). Losses at the gene ends were 2 bases for V and 0 bases for J; bases not matched to a gene: 3. In nucleotides, the CDR3 is TGTGCCAGCAGCTTTGGGACAGGGCGTAGCAATCAGCCCCAGCATTTT. Translated: CASSFGTGRSNQPQHF.

This clone has a handful of counts. The rearrangement uses TRBV5-4 and TRBJ2-7; the match to TRBD2 covers 9 bases. The V and J ends lost 5 bases and 4 bases, in that order; junction bases with no gene match: 4. The CDR3 consists of 13 residues. Germline-derived CDR1 and CDR2 are SGHNT and YYREEE (reference sequence). CDR3 DNA sequence: TGTGCCAGCAGTCTAGCGGGATCGTACGAGCAGTACTTC. It yields the protein CASSLAGSYEQYF.

The chain is built from TRBV5-1 and TRBJ2-5; TRBD2 matches 7 bases. In germline, CDR1 is SGHRS, CDR2 YFSETQ. J gave up 1 base and V 3 bases, and 3 bases lay outside the gene matches. The CDR3 runs to 14 residues. DNA of the CDR3: TGCGCCAGCAGCTCGGGGACTACCCAAGAGACCCAGTACTTC. Translation gives CASSSGTTQETQYF.

This clone showed up just a few times. This chain uses TRBV14 with TRBJ1-1; 8 bases map to TRBD1. Germline trimming cut 3 bases from V and 1 base from J; bases unmatched to any gene: 4. The CDR3 covers 15 residues. The V gene's germline CDR1 is SGHDN and CDR2 FVKESK. CDR3 residues: CASSHLGTGNTEAFF. CDR3 DNA: TGTGCCAGCAGCCACCTCGGGACAGGGAACACTGAAGCTTTCTTT.

The V call is TRBV29-1, the J call TRBJ2-3; 10 bases map to TRBD2. Looked up from germline, CDR1 is SQVTM and CDR2 is ANQGSEA. With 0 bases clipped from V and 6 bases from J, the junction kept 6 bases outside the gene matches. This CDR3 contains 15 residues. Here the CDR3 reads CSVEDRVAGGDTQYF. For the CDR3, the DNA is TGCAGCGTTGAAGATCGGGTAGCGGGGGGCGATACGCAGTATTTT.

In its sample, this clone was seen a few times. The chain combines TRBV6-1 with TRBJ2-5, with no clear D. Germline V lookup: CDR1 MNHNS, CDR2 SASEGT. This CDR3 has 15 residues. The V end was cut by 1 base, the J end by 4 bases, with 13 bases between. This chain's CDR3 is CASSEGGPPGETQYF. DNA for the CDR3: TGTGCCAGCAGTGAAGGTGGCCCTCCGGGAGAGACCCAGTACTTC.

As concerns this clone: A junction end diverges from the germline sequence, so it may reflect a read error. The chain recombines TRBV27 with TRBJ2-7; 7 bases fit TRBD1. The CDR3 totals 16 residues. Looked up from germline, CDR1 is MNHEY and CDR2 is SMNVEV (reference sequence). The CDR3: CARSFSVGTVSYEQYF. In DNA form, the CDR3 reads TGTGCCCGCAGTTTTAGCGTAGGGACAGTCTCCTACGAGCAGTACTTC.

J is TRBJ2-2 and V is TRBV30, with TRBD2 matching 7 bases. This CDR3 is 14 amino acids long. The V gene's germline CDR1 is GTSNPN and CDR2 SVGIG (reference sequence). V shed 3 bases, J shed 7 bases, and the junction held 8 bases outside the gene matches. The CDR3 loop is CAWRGGQGFGELFF. CDR3 coding DNA: TGTGCCTGGAGGGGAGGGCAGGGATTCGGGGAGCTGTTTTTT.

The chain carries TRBV7-9 and TRBJ2-1, with 10 nucleotides matching TRBD1. Trimming took 6 bases from V and 7 from J; bases not matched to a gene: 6. CDR3 length: 14 amino acids. CDR1 SEHNR and CDR2 FQNEAQ come from the germline V gene (reference sequence). CDR3 bases: TGTGCCAGCAGTTTGACAGGGGGCTTGAATGAGCAGTTCTTC. Translation: CASSLTGGLNEQFF. The full variable domain, in which reference TRBV7-9 and TRBJ2-1 provide the parts outside the CDR3, is DTGVSQNPRHKITKRGQNVTFRCDPISEHNRLYWYRQTLGQGPEFLTYFQNEAQLEKSRLLSDRFSAERPKGSFSTLEIQRTEQGDSAMYLCASSLTGGLNEQFFGPGTRLTVL.

This chain connects TRBV11-2 to TRBJ2-5; 9 nucleotides agree with TRBD2. Looked up from germline, CDR1 is SGHAT and CDR2 is FQNNGV. The CDR3 consists of 15 residues. After removal of 4 bases from V and 9 bases from J, the junction contained 12 bases not matched to a gene. The CDR3 DNA reads TGTGCCAGCAGCTCCGGGGCTAGCGGGACGAGGGCCCAGTACTTC. It is translated as CASSSGASGTRAQYF.